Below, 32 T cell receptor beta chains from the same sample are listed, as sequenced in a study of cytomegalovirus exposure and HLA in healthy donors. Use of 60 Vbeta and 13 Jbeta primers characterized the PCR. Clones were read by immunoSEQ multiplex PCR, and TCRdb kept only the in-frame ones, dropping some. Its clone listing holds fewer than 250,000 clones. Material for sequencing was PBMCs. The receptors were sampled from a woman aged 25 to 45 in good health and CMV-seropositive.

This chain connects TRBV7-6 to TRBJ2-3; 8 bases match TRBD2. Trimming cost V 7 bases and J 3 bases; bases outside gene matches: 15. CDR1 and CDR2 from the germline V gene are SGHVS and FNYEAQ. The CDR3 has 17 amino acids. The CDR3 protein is CASNFLGGGGITDTQYF. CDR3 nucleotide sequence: TGTGCCAGCAACTTCCTGGGCGGCGGGGGGATAACAGATACGCAGTATTTT.

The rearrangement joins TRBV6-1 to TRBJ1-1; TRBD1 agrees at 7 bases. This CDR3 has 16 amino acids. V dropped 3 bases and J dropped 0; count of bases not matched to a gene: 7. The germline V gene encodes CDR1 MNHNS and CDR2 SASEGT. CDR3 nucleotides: TGTGCCAGCAGTGACTTACCGGGACAGCTGAACACTGAAGCTTTCTTT. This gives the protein CASSDLPGQLNTEAFF.

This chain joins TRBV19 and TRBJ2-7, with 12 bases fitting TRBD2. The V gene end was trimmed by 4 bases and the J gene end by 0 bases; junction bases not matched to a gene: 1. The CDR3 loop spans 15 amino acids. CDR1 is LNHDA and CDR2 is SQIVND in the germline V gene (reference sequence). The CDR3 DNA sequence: TGTGCCAGTAGTAGACTAGCGGGGGTCTCCTACGAGCAGTACTTC. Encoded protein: CASSRLAGVSYEQYF.

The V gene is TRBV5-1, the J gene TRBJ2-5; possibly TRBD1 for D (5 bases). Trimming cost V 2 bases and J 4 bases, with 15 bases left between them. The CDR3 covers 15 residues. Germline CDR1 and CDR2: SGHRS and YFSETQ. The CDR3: CASSFGPGQGETQYF. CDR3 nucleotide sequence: TGCGCCAGCAGCTTTGGTCCCGGCCAGGGAGAGACCCAGTACTTC.

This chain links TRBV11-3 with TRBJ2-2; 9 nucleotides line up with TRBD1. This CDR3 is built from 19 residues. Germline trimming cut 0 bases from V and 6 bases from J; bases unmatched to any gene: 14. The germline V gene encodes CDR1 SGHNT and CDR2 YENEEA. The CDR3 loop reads CASSLDQGGTGRIPGELFF. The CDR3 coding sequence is TGTGCCAGCAGCTTAGATCAAGGAGGGACAGGGCGAATCCCCGGGGAGCTGTTTTTT.

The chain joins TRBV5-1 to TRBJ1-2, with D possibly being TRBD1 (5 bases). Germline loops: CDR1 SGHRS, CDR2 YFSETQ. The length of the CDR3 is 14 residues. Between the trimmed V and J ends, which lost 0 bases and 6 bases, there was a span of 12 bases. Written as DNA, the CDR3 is TGCGCCAGCAGCTTGGCGGCCAGGGTAAATGGCTACACCTTC. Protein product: CASSLAARVNGYTF.

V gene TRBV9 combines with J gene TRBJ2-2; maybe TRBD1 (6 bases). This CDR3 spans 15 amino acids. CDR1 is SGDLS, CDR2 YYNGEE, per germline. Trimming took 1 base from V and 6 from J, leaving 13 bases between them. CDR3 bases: TGTGCCAGCAGCGTATTGGACAGCGGTTCCGGGGAGCTGTTTTTT. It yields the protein CASSVLDSGSGELFF.

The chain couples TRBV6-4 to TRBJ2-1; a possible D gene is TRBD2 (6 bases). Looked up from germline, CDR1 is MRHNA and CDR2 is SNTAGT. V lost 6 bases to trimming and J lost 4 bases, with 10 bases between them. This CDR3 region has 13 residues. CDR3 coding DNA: TGTGCCAGCAGGGGGACTGCTTACAATGAGCAGTTCTTC. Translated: CASRGTAYNEQFF.

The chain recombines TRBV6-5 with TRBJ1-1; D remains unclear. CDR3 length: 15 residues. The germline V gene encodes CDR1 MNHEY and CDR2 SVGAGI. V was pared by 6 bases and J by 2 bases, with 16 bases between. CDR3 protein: CASSLAGGINTEAFF. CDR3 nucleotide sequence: TGTGCCAGCAGCCTGGCGGGAGGGATTAACACTGAAGCTTTCTTT.

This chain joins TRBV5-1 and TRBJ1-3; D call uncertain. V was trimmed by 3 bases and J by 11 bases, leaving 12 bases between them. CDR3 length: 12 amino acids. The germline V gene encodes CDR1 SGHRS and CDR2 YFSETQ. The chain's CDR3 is CASSYSVNPIYF. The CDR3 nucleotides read TGCGCCAGCAGCTACTCCGTCAACCCCATATATTTT.

Written as DNA, the CDR3 is TGCGCCAGCAGCTTGCGCAGTTCTCGGGCCGGGGAGCTGTTTTTT. The encoded protein is CASSLRSSRAGELFF. The chain couples TRBV5-1 to TRBJ2-2; D unresolved. Germline V gene data show CDR1 as SGHRS and CDR2 as YFSETQ. The V end was cut by 1 base, the J end by 6 bases, with 13 bases between. The CDR3 length is 15 residues.

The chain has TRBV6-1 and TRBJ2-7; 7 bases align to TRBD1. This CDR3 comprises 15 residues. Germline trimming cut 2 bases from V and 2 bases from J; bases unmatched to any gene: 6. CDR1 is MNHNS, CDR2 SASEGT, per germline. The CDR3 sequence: CASSEFGTVAYEQYF. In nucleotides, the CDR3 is TGTGCCAGCAGTGAATTTGGGACAGTGGCCTACGAGCAGTACTTC.

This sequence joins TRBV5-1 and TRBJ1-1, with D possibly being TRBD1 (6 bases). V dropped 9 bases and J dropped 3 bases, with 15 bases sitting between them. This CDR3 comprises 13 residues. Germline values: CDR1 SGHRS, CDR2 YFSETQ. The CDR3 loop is CATSTGMDTEAFF. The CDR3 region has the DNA TGCGCCACTTCAACAGGGATGGACACTGAAGCTTTCTTT. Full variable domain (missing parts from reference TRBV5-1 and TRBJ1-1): KAGVTQTPRYLIKTRGQQVTLSCSPISGHRSVSWYQQTPGQGLQFLFEYFSETQRNKGNFPGRFSGRQFSNSRSEMNVSTLELGDSALYLCATSTGMDTEAFFGQGTRLTVV.

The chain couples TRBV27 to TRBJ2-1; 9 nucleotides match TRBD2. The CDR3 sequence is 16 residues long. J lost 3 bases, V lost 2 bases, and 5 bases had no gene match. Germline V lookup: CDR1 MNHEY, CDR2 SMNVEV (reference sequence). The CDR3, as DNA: TGTGCCAGCAGTTTAATTGCGGGAGGGGGCTACAATGAGCAGTTCTTC. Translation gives CASSLIAGGGYNEQFF.

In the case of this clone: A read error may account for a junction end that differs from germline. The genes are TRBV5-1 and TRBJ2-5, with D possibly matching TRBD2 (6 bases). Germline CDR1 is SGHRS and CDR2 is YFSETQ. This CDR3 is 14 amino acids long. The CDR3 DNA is TGCGCAAGCAGCTTGGGGCTAGCGCAAGAGACCCAGTACTTC. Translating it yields CASSLGLAQETQYF.

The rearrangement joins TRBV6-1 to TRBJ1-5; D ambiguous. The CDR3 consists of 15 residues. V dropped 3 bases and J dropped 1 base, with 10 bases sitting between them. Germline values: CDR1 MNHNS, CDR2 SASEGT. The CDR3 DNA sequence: TGTGCCAGCAGTGACCGGGGTATGAGCAATCAGCCCCAGCATTTT. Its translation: CASSDRGMSNQPQHF.

The chain's CDR3 is CASSLFGGFVSDTQYF. The CDR3 coding sequence is TGTGCCAGCAGCTTGTTTGGAGGGTTTGTATCAGATACGCAGTATTTT. This chain joins TRBV5-8 and TRBJ2-3; D possibly corresponds to TRBD2 (6 bases). The CDR3 sequence is 16 residues long. The germline CDR1 and CDR2 sequences are SGHTS and YDEGEE. Trimming left V 1 base short and J 4 bases short, with 16 bases between.

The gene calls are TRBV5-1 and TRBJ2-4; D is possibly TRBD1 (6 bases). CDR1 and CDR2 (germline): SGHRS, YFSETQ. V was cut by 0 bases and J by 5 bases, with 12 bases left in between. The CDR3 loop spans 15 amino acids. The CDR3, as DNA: TGCGCCAGCAGCTTGGATCGCAGGGGTCAAAACATTCAGTACTTC. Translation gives CASSLDRRGQNIQYF.

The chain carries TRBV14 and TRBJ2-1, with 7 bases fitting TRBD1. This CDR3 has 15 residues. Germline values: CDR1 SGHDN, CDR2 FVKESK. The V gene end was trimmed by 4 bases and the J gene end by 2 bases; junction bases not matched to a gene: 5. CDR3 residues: CASSRWTGPYNEQFF. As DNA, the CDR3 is TGTGCCAGCAGCCGCTGGACAGGCCCCTACAATGAGCAGTTCTTC.

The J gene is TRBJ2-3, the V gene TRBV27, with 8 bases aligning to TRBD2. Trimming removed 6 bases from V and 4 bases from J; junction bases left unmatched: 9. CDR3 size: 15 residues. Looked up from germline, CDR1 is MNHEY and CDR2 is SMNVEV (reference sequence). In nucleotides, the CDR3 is TGTGCCAGCAGCATCAACGGGGGGGAGGCAGATACGCAGTATTTT. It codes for CASSINGGEADTQYF.

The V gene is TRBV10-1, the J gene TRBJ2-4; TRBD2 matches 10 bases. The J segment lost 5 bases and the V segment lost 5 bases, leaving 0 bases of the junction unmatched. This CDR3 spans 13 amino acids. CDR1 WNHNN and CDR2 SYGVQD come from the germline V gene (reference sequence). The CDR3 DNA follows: TGCGCCAGCAGTCTAGCGGGAGAAAACATTCAGTACTTC. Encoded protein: CASSLAGENIQYF.

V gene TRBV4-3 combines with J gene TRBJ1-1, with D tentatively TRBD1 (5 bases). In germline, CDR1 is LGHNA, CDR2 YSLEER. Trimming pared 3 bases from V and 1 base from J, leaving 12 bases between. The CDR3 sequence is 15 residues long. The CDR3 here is CASSQTGLANTEAFF. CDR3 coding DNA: TGCGCCAGCAGCCAGACGGGACTGGCGAACACTGAAGCTTTCTTT.

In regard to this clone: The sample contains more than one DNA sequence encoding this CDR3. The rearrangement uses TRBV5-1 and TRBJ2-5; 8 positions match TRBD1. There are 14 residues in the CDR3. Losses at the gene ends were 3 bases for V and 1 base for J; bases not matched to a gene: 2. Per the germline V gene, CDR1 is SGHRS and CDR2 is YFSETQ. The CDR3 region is CASSSTGGQETQYF. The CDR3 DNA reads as TGCGCCAGCAGCTCCACAGGGGGCCAAGAGACCCAGTACTTC.

CDR3 bases: TGTGCCATCAGTGTACAGGCTGCCACCTACGAGCAGTACTTC. This translates into CAISVQAATYEQYF. This chain links TRBV10-3 with TRBJ2-7, with D perhaps matching TRBD1 (5 bases). This CDR3 is built from 14 residues. Trimming removed 4 bases from V and 2 bases from J, with 12 bases in between. Germline V gives CDR1 ENHRY, CDR2 SYGVKD.

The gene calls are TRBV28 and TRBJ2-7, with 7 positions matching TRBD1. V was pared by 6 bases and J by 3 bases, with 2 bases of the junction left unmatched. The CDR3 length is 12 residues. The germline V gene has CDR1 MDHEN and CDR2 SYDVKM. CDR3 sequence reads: CASRGQFYEQYF. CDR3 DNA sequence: TGTGCCAGCAGGGGACAGTTCTACGAGCAGTACTTC.

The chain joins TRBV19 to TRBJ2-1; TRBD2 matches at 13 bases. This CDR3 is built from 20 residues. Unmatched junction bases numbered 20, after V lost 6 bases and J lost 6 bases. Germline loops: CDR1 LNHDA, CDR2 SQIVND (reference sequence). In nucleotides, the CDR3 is TGTGCCAGTAGGCCGGCGGGACTAGCGGGATATTACGAGCGAAGCAATGAGCAGTTCTTC. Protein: CASRPAGLAGYYERSNEQFF. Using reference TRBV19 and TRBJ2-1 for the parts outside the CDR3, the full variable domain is DGGITQSPKYLFRKEGQNVTLSCEQNLNHDAMYWYRQDPGQGLRLIYYSQIVNDFQKGDIAEGYSVSREKKESFPLTVTSAQKNPTAFYLCASRPAGLAGYYERSNEQFFGPGTRLTVL.

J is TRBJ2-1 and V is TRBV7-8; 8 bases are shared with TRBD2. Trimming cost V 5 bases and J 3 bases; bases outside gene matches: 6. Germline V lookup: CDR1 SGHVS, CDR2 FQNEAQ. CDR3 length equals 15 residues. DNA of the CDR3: TGTGCCAGCAGCAGCCCGGGGGGGGGCTACAATGAGCAGTTCTTC. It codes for CASSSPGGGYNEQFF.

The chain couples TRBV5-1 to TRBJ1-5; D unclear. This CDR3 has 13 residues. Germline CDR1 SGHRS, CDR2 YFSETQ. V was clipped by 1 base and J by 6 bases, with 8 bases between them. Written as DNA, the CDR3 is TGCGCCAGCAGCTTGTTCTCGGGTCAGCCCCAGCATTTT. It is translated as CASSLFSGQPQHF. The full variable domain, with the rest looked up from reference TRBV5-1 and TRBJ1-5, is KAGVTQTPRYLIKTRGQQVTLSCSPISGHRSVSWYQQTPGQGLQFLFEYFSETQRNKGNFPGRFSGRQFSNSRSEMNVSTLELGDSALYLCASSLFSGQPQHFGDGTRLSIL.

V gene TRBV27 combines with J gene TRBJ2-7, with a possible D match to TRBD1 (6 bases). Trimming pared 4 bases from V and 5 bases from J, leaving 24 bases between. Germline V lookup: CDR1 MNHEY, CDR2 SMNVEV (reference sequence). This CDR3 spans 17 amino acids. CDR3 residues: CASSSLSTGLNTNEQYF. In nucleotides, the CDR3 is TGTGCCAGCAGTTCCTTAAGTACAGGGTTGAATACAAACGAGCAGTACTTC.

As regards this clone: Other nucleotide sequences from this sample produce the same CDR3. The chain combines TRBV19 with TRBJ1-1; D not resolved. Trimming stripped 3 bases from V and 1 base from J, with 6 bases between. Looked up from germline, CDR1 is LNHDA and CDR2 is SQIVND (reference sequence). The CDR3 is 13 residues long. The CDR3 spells CASSIGGNTEAFF. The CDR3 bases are TGTGCCAGTAGTATCGGAGGGAACACTGAAGCTTTCTTT.

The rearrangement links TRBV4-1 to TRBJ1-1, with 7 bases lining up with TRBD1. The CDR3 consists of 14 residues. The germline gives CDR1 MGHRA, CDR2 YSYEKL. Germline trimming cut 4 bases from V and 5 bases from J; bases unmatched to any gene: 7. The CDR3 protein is CASSPEGGQTEAFF. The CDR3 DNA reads TGCGCCAGCAGCCCTGAAGGGGGCCAGACTGAAGCTTTCTTT.

CDR3 sequence: CARGRTEAFF. In nucleotides, the CDR3 is TGTGCCAGGGGGAGGACTGAAGCTTTCTTT. The rearrangement links TRBV6-5 to TRBJ1-1; D not certain. Looked up from germline, CDR1 is MNHEY and CDR2 is SVGAGI. This CDR3 has 10 residues. Deletions cut 9 bases from V and 5 bases from J, with 7 bases between.